The source of this T cell receptor (beta chain) is a study of T cells in tumors after PD-1 blockade. The CDR3 spans 13 residues. The V gene's germline CDR1 is KGHDR and CDR2 SFDVKD. Trimming removed 3 bases at V and 0 bases at J, with 3 bases between. Here immunoSEQ multiplex PCR was the method, and the copy in TCRdb shows in-frame clones only, minus some. The repertoire holds 60,000 or so clones, with roughly 78% as singletons. The receptor was isolated from a human donor with basal cell carcinoma. The sequencing used PBMCs, collected before anti-PD-1 treatment. This chain uses TRBV24-1 with TRBJ2-3; the D is unclear. The DNA of the CDR3 is TGTGCCACCAGTGATATAAGCACAGATACGCAGTATTTT. Its protein is CATSDISTDTQYF.